This paragraph reports one TCR beta chain. This receptor's antigen is unknown. No per-base quality is available; no much larger clone lies one base away. The record originates from a study of OX40 agonist ivuxolimab in advanced cancers. About the investigation overall: Ivuxolimab, which targeted the costimulatory receptor OX40 (CD134), was an agonistic, fully human IgG2 monoclonal antibody. Patients were allowed to have had prior anti-PD-1, anti-PD-L1 or anti-CTLA-4 therapy, and 40% of the dose-escalation patients had been treated with checkpoint inhibitors. Intravenous ivuxolimab was administered to patients every 2 weeks at six dose levels: 0.01, 0.1, 0.3, 1.5, 3 and 10 mg/kg. Partial responses occurred in three dose-escalation patients: two with cutaneous melanoma and one with hepatocellular carcinoma. The point of sequencing TCRbeta in the periphery was to test whether ivuxolimab changed TCR sequence diversity and drove clonal T-cell expansion. The monotherapy dose-escalation portion (N ≈ 56 patients) of the phase I ivuxolimab trial is reported in the paper. Among the 50 to 55 dose-escalation patients, about 20 had hepatocellular carcinoma, about 15 melanoma, 9 renal cell carcinoma and 9 head and neck cancer. A male proportion of roughly 80% and a mean age of 60 years, ranging from about 23 to 90, were recorded for the dose-escalation cohort. Overall study results and their limits: Low levels of normalized T-cell clonal expansion were also seen in some patients who did not respond. After ivuxolimab, more expanded clones were found on average in CD8+ T cells than in CD4+ T cells. At doses of 0.1 to 3.0 mg/kg, clonal expansion of both CD4+ and CD8+ T cells in blood was seen between baseline and week 6. In the 0.1-3.0 mg/kg groups, partial responders were among the patients with the lowest normalized peripheral clonal expansion, particularly in CD8+ T cells. The antigen specificity of the clonally expanded peripheral T cells was not determined.

The trial excluded patients who had a history of autoimmune disease or were on systemic immunosuppression. Peripheral blood for TCR sequencing was collected from all dose cohorts at baseline, on cycle 4 day 1, and on cycle 7 day 1. The samples were drawn from a first-in-human, open-label, multicenter phase I dose-escalation trial of ivuxolimab. The trial enrolled adults with locally advanced or metastatic head and neck squamous cell, hepatocellular, melanoma or renal cell carcinoma. Before TCR sequencing, CD4+ T cells and CD8+ T cells were sorted from peripheral blood as separate populations. CDR1 and CDR2 were assigned from the germline V gene as SQVTM and ANQGSEA. The CDR3 sequence holds 18 residues, the cysteine and phenylalanine included. The sequence is cut down to CDR3 DNA, 54 bases in frame from base 1. From V the trimming removes 4 bases and from J it removes 0 bases, while the gene matches leave 12 bases of the junction unaccounted for.

To sequence the TCRbeta CDR3 region, genomic DNA was isolated from the sorted cells. The immunoSEQ Assay was used to sequence the TCRbeta CDR3 regions. This immuneACCESS table, as held by TCRdb, lists in-frame sequences with V and J called but not all clones. Of the missing ones, under half trace to an unresolved V gene in checked studies; the others have no known cause. The sample records over 10,000 clones, approximately 82% of which are singletons. Approximately 19% of the sample is in the top ten clones. The specimen comprised CD4+ or CD8+ T cells sorted from blood, sampled in a trial of the OX40 agonist ivuxolimab. The chain uses TRBV29-1 and TRBJ2-1; 10 central nucleotides agree with TRBD2. The TCR comes from an adult with an advanced solid tumor such as melanoma, head and neck, liver or kidney cancer. The CDR3 amino acid sequence is: CSVAGGEAGGPSYNEQFF. The nucleotides are TGCAGCGTTGCAGGGGGAGAAGCGGGAGGGCCCTCCTACAATGAGCAGTTCTTC.